This T cell receptor (beta chain) was sequenced during a study of early T cells in non-severe SARS-CoV-2 infection. Across the whole study: Sequencing was performed on bulk RNA from unsorted whole blood, leaving chains unpaired.

TCRdb processed the 5' RACE reads anew with MiXCR; each CDR3 protein has one entry. This sample has tens of thousands of distinct CDR3 sequences; approximately 5% occur once, and the top ten carry 7.5% to 10%. Study conclusions and caveats: The study's VDJdb matching favored anti-spike CD8 responses and missed private and CD4 specificities.

There are many counts of this clonotype. Its antigen remains unknown. Source material: whole blood. The receptor was isolated from an adult who was a healthcare worker with PCR-confirmed SARS-CoV-2 infection or an uninfected control (not recorded which).

CDR3 coding DNA: TGTGCCAGCAGCGATGGACAGTATAATTCACCCCTCCACTTT. The encoded protein is CASSDGQYNSPLHF. The J gene is TRBJ1-6, the V gene TRBV7-9; D perhaps matches TRBD1 (6 bases). CDR3 length: 14 amino acids. The germline gives CDR1 SEHNR, CDR2 FQNEAQ (reference sequence). The V end was cut by 5 bases, the J end by 4 bases, with 9 bases between.